Detailed here is one T cell receptor beta chain. As handled by the study authors: Reference gene primer amplification yielded estimated nucleated cell counts. Only in-frame clones appear in the TCRdb table, and some are missing; sequencing was by immunoSEQ multiplex PCR. V and J calls and clone size are as listed in that table; D and trimming were resolved from the DNA. The repertoire holds around 190,000 clones, with more than 65% as singletons. The sample is drawn from a study of blood T cell repertoires in COVID-19. On the study more broadly: Sites in the United States, Italy and Spain provided acute and convalescent COVID-19 samples.

The germline V gene has CDR1 MDHEN and CDR2 SYDVKM. The CDR3 loop spans 14 amino acids. Losses at the gene ends were 4 bases for V and 8 bases for J; bases not matched to a gene: 6. The specimen sequenced was peripheral blood. The chain recombines TRBV28 with TRBJ2-1, with 9 bases matching TRBD1. The TCR comes from a human donor in a cohort sampled during active COVID-19. The CDR3 loop reads CASSWDRVRDEQFF. The DNA for the CDR3 is TGTGCCAGCAGTTGGGACAGGGTGCGTGATGAGCAGTTCTTC.